This T cell receptor (beta chain) comes out of a study of vaccination and CD4 T cells after COVID-19. Study-wide background: SARS-CoV-2 positivity in convalescent patients was established by nasal swab PCR; under 10 had mild and one severe disease. The convalescents were made up of six males and four females, two of whom were Hispanic. Control cultures were supplied with a CEFX pool, an HIV-1 Nef pool, or no peptide at all.

Trimming left V 0 bases short and J 8 bases short, with 10 bases between. CDR3 length: 12 amino acids. Germline V gene lookup returns CDR1 DFQATT and CDR2 SNEGSKA (reference sequence). Study conclusions and caveats: Vaccine-specific clones numbering 304 of 307 showed spike mono-reactivity in convalescent patients.

In its sample, this clonotype ranks as medium-sized (0.01 to 0.1%). Its cognate antigen is unknown. Cultured CD4+ T cells had their DNA profiled by the Oncomine TCR Beta short-read assay. Each CDR3 protein gets one entry after TCRdb re-called the PCR reads with MiXCR. Here the sample spans tens of thousands of distinct CDR3 sequences, 40% to 55% being singletons. Treatment here: approximately 10-day PBMC culture with coronavirus spike peptide pools or control peptides (ViraFEST assay). This chain uses TRBV20-1 with TRBJ1-2, with D possibly matching TRBD1 (5 bases). Sequences were derived from CD4+ T cells from blood, cultured in vitro, sampled after SARS-CoV-2 vaccination. This receptor was identified in a human donor who had recovered from COVID-19. Here the CDR3 reads CSARDDRDGYTF. The CDR3 bases are TGCAGTGCTAGAGATGACCGGGACGGCTACACCTTC.